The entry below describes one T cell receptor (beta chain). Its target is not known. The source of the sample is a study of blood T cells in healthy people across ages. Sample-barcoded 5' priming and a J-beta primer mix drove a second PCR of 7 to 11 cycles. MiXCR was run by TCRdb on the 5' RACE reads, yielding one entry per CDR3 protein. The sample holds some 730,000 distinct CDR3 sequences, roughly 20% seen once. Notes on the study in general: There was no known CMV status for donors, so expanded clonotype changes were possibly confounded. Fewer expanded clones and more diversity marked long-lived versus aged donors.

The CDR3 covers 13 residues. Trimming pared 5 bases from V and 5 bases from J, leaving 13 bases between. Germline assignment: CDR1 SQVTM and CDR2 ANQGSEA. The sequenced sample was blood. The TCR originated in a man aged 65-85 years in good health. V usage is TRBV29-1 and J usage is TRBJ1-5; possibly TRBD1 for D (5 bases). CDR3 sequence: CSVREGRDQPQHF. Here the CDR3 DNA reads TGCAGCGTTAGAGAAGGCAGGGATCAGCCCCAGCATTTT. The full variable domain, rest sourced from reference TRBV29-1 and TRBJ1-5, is SAVISQKPSRDICQRGTSLTIQCQVDSQVTMMFWYRQQPGQSLTLIATANQGSEATYESGFVIDKFPISRPNLTFSTLTVSNMSPEDSSIYLCSVREGRDQPQHFGDGTRLSIL.